What follows are 11 T cell receptor beta chains derived from one specimen sequenced in a study of shared clonotypes between healthy human individuals. Method: immunoSEQ multiplex PCR; TCRdb's copy keeps in-frame clones and lacks some. Among over 400,000 clones, approximately 95% were seen once, and the ten largest hold 0.05% to 0.08%. Sequences were obtained from naive CD4+ T cells sorted from blood. Subset given: CD45RA+ positively selected. All receptors come from a woman in her 30s in good health.

As to this clone: Other DNA sequences of this sample code for an identical CDR3. The rearrangement uses TRBV28 and TRBJ1-2; D may be TRBD1 (6 bases). This CDR3 contains 12 residues. The V gene lost 3 bases and the J gene lost 4 bases, with 6 bases spanning the gap. Germline-derived CDR1 and CDR2 are MDHEN and SYDVKM. The CDR3 DNA sequence: TGTGCCAGCAGTTTGGACAGCTATGGCTACACCTTC. It encodes CASSLDSYGYTF.

The rearrangement uses TRBV4-2 and TRBJ1-1; D is uncertain. Germline lookup yields CDR1 LGHNA and CDR2 YNFKEQ. V lost 2 bases, J lost 2 bases, and 9 bases lay in between. CDR3 length equals 14 residues. The CDR3 sequence is CASSQSGINTEAFF. The CDR3 DNA reads as TGTGCCAGCAGCCAATCCGGGATTAACACTGAAGCTTTCTTT.

The chain couples TRBV4-1 to TRBJ2-1; TRBD2 agrees at 7 bases. V lost 3 bases, J lost 3 bases, and 5 bases stayed unmatched. The CDR3 sequence is 15 residues long. Germline-derived CDR1 and CDR2 are MGHRA and YSYEKL. CDR3 nucleotides: TGCGCCAGCAGCCAGGGAGGGACTATCTACAATGAGCAGTTCTTC. It encodes CASSQGGTIYNEQFF.

The chain's CDR3 is CASSVGLAEYEQYF. The CDR3 nucleotides read TGTGCCAGCAGCGTCGGCCTAGCGGAATACGAGCAGTACTTC. The chain links TRBV9 to TRBJ2-7, with 7 bases lining up with TRBD2. The CDR3 is made up of 14 amino acids. V lost 2 bases and J lost 4; bases outside the gene matches: 6. Germline CDR1 reads SGDLS; CDR2 reads YYNGEE.

CDR3 in DNA: TGCGCCAGCAGTGAGTCACGTCGAAGGACCGTTAACTATGGCTACACCTTC. Amino acid sequence: CASSESRRRTVNYGYTF. The chain has TRBV10-1 and TRBJ1-2; no reliable D call. With 0 bases removed from V and 1 base from J, the gap between germline ends came to 15 bases. The CDR3 is 17 residues long. Germline CDR1 and CDR2: WNHNN and SYGVQD (reference sequence).

As DNA, the CDR3 is TGCAGACCACAGGGATCCTATGGCTACACCTTC. Protein product: CRPQGSYGYTF. V is TRBV20-1 and J is TRBJ1-2, with a tentative D call TRBD1 (6 bases). The CDR3 runs to 11 residues. Germline V gives CDR1 DFQATT, CDR2 SNEGSKA (reference sequence).

This sequence joins TRBV6-1 and TRBJ1-5, with a weak D call TRBD1 (5 bases). Germline assignment: CDR1 MNHNS and CDR2 SASEGT. The CDR3 is made up of 16 amino acids. Trimming left V 4 bases short and J 3 bases short, with 16 bases between. For the CDR3, the DNA is TGTGCCAGCAGTGGTATAGGGACGGATAACAATCAGCCCCAGCATTTT. It translates to CASSGIGTDNNQPQHF.

J is TRBJ2-1 and V is TRBV5-4; 12 bases line up with TRBD1. Trimming cost V 5 bases and J 6 bases; bases outside gene matches: 6. Germline assignment: CDR1 SGHNT and CDR2 YYREEE (reference sequence). The CDR3 is made up of 15 amino acids. CDR3 in DNA: TGTGCCAGCAGGTGGGACAGGGGGCTCTCCAATGAGCAGTTCTTC. It encodes CASRWDRGLSNEQFF.

V and J are TRBV5-4 and TRBJ2-5; TRBD2 is a possible D gene (6 bases). The DNA end lines up better with TRBJ2-7; the J call may be wrong. Germline CDR1 is SGHNT and CDR2 is YYREEE (reference sequence). The CDR3 sequence is 11 residues long. Written as DNA, the CDR3 is TGTGCCAGCAGGCGGGACTCCGAGCAGTACTTC. It codes for CASRRDSEQYF.

The V gene is TRBV19, the J gene TRBJ1-5; possible D gene TRBD1, 5 bases. Germline CDR1 reads LNHDA; CDR2 reads SQIVND (reference sequence). The length of the CDR3 is 15 residues. Trimming pared 4 bases from V and 3 bases from J, leaving 13 bases between. As DNA, the CDR3 is TGTGCCAGTAGTAAACCGGGACGCATCAATCAGCCCCAGCATTTT. It translates to CASSKPGRINQPQHF.

This clone occurred once. The chain has TRBV9 and TRBJ2-6, with D possibly being TRBD1 or TRBD2 (5 bases each). Trimming cost V 4 bases and J 2 bases, with 16 bases left between them. Germline values: CDR1 SGDLS, CDR2 YYNGEE. This CDR3 has 17 residues. CDR3 residues: CASSSRRGVAGANVLTF. CDR3 nucleotides: TGTGCCAGCAGCTCGCGTAGAGGGGTGGCTGGGGCCAACGTCCTGACTTTC. Drawing the rest from reference TRBV9 and TRBJ2-6, the complete variable domain is DSGVTQTPKHLITATGQRVTLRCSPRSGDLSVYWYQQSLDQGLQFLIQYYNGEERAKGNILERFSAQQFPDLHSELNLSSLELGDSALYFCASSSRRGVAGANVLTFGAGSRLTVL.